This T cell receptor beta chain was identified during a study of a mutant IDH1 vaccine in newly diagnosed glioma. Looking at the study overall: Patients were pretreated with radiotherapy, temozolomide, or both, mostly both.

Germline V CDR1 and CDR2: SEHNR, FQNEAQ (reference sequence). There are 15 residues in the CDR3. Trimming removed 3 bases from V and 4 bases from J, with 15 bases in between. Only in-frame clones appear in the TCRdb table, and some are missing; sequencing was by immunoSEQ multiplex PCR. This sample yields some 80,000 clones, of which more than 80% are seen a single time; roughly 0.78% belongs to the top ten. Time point described: week 23, last vaccination. What each vaccine dose contained was 300 ug of mutant IDH1 20-mer peptide, accompanied by topical imiquimod. Regarding this clone: Its matching antigen is unknown.

This receptor was taken from a woman aged 50 to 65 with glioma. The rearrangement links TRBV7-9 to TRBJ1-2, with D perhaps TRBD1 (5 bases). Sequences were derived from PBMCs, sampled from a glioma patient whose treatment included an IDH1 peptide vaccine. CDR3 sequence (DNA): TGTGCCAGCAGCTTTGGGATCGGGGGGAGCTATGGCTACACCTTC. Translating it yields CASSFGIGGSYGYTF.